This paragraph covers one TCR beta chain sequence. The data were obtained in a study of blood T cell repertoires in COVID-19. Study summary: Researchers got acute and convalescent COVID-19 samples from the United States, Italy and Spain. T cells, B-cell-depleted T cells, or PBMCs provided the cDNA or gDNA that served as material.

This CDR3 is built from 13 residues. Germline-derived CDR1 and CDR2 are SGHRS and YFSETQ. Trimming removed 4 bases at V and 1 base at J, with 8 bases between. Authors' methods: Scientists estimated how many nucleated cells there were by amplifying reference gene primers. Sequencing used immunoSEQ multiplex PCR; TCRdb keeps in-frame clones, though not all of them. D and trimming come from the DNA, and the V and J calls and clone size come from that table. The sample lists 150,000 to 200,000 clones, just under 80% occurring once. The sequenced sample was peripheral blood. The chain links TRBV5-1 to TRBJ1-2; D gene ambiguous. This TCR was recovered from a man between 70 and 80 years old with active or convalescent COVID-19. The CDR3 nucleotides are TGCGCCAGCAGCCGCACAATTAACTATGGCTACACCTTC. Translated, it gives CASSRTINYGYTF.